The 15 T cell receptor beta chains reported below all come from one sample, sequenced in a study of long-term antiretroviral therapy in people with HIV. Survey-level resolution applied to immunoSEQ assay v3.0. Here immunoSEQ multiplex PCR was the method, and the copy in TCRdb shows in-frame clones only, minus some. The sample holds about 14,000 clones, over 75% seen once. Sequenced material: unsorted PBMCs, taken 6.2 years after starting antiretroviral therapy. These receptors originate from a man in his forties with HIV.

The CDR3 bases are TGTGCCAGCAGTTCAGGGGCCCGTAAGGGCTACACCTTC. Protein sequence: CASSSGARKGYTF. The chain recombines TRBV28 with TRBJ1-2; a possible D gene is TRBD1 (6 bases). V was pared by 4 bases and J by 8 bases, with 14 bases between. The CDR3 covers 13 residues. The germline V gene has CDR1 MDHEN and CDR2 SYDVKM.

The chain carries TRBV28 and TRBJ1-1; D not resolved. Trimming stripped 2 bases from V and 0 bases from J, with 4 bases between. The germline V gene has CDR1 MDHEN and CDR2 SYDVKM. This CDR3 contains 13 residues. The CDR3 region has the DNA TGTGCCAGCAGTTTAAGCTTGAACACTGAAGCTTTCTTT. It specifies CASSLSLNTEAFF.

The V call is TRBV6-5, the J call TRBJ1-2; the match to TRBD1 covers 7 bases. The CDR3 is 12 residues long. The ends lost 6 bases at V and 9 bases at J; junction bases unmatched: 7. The germline V gene has CDR1 MNHEY and CDR2 SVGAGI. CDR3 protein: CASRGTAGSYTF. CDR3 sequence (DNA): TGTGCCAGCAGGGGGACAGCTGGCAGCTACACCTTC.

This clone was counted only a few times. The chain uses TRBV5-6 and TRBJ2-4, with D possibly being TRBD1 (5 bases). Germline values: CDR1 SGHDT, CDR2 YYEEEE. V gave up 1 base and J gave up 7 bases, with 9 bases separating them. This CDR3 comprises 13 residues. The CDR3 coding sequence is TGTGCCAGCAGCTTGTGGGGCGAGAACATTCAGTACTTC. Its translation: CASSLWGENIQYF.

The chain combines TRBV7-9 with TRBJ2-2, with TRBD2 matching 10 bases. Germline-derived CDR1 and CDR2 are SEHNR and FQNEAQ (reference sequence). The CDR3 runs 17 residues. Unmatched junction bases numbered 12, after V lost 5 bases and J lost 6 bases. The chain's CDR3 is CASSPPSLAGAPGELFF. The CDR3 DNA is TGTGCCAGCAGCCCCCCTTCTCTAGCGGGAGCTCCCGGGGAGCTGTTTTTT.

The rearrangement links TRBV7-8 to TRBJ1-4; 7 bases are shared with TRBD1. The V gene's germline CDR1 is SGHVS and CDR2 FQNEAQ. The CDR3 has 13 residues. Germline trimming cut 8 bases from V and 3 bases from J; bases unmatched to any gene: 3. The CDR3 DNA follows: TGTGCCAGCGCCGGGACAGCTAATGAAAAACTGTTTTTT. Residues: CASAGTANEKLFF.

This clone is labeled as large. The same CDR3 is also encoded by other DNA sequences in this sample. The chain links TRBV4-3 to TRBJ2-3; D is ambiguous. Germline loops: CDR1 LGHNA, CDR2 YSLEER. This CDR3 spans 14 amino acids. Deletions cut 0 bases from V and 0 bases from J, with 4 bases between. CDR3 bases: TGCGCCAGCAGCCAAGATAGGAGCACAGATACGCAGTATTTT. Protein: CASSQDRSTDTQYF.

V is TRBV4-3 and J is TRBJ2-7; D ambiguous. V lost 0 bases, J lost 3 bases, and 9 bases lay in between. This CDR3 region has 14 residues. Germline loops: CDR1 LGHNA, CDR2 YSLEER. CDR3 in DNA: TGCGCCAGCAGCCAAGATAACAGAAACTACGAGCAGTACTTC. Its translation is CASSQDNRNYEQYF.

The sample holds a few counts of this clone. The rearrangement uses TRBV6-5 and TRBJ1-2; D not certain. V was cut by 5 bases and J by 3 bases, with 10 bases left in between. The CDR3 sequence is 13 residues long. The germline V gene encodes CDR1 MNHEY and CDR2 SVGAGI. The CDR3 sequence is CASSPTGHYGYTF. For the CDR3, the DNA is TGTGCCAGCAGTCCGACGGGCCACTATGGCTACACCTTC.

The genes are TRBV7-9 and TRBJ2-2; D is uncertain. Germline V CDR1 and CDR2: SEHNR, FQNEAQ (reference sequence). The ends were cut back, 8 bases at V and 0 bases at J, with 13 bases in the middle. This CDR3 is 15 amino acids long. The CDR3 sequence: CASVPLWANTGELFF. The CDR3 coding sequence is TGTGCCAGCGTCCCCCTTTGGGCGAACACCGGGGAGCTGTTTTTT.

The rearrangement uses TRBV7-7 and TRBJ2-1, with TRBD2 matching 10 bases. The length of the CDR3 is 15 residues. The germline V gene encodes CDR1 SSHAT and CDR2 FNYEAQ (reference sequence). The V segment lost 5 bases and the J segment 7 bases; nucleotides outside the gene matches: 8. The CDR3 sequence is CASSPGALAGNEQFF. CDR3 bases: TGTGCCAGCAGCCCGGGGGCACTAGCGGGGAATGAGCAGTTCTTC.

The gene calls are TRBV18 and TRBJ2-7, with TRBD2 identical over 8 bases. V was clipped by 2 bases and J by 3 bases; unmatched bases: 3. CDR1 is KGHSH, CDR2 LQKENI, per germline. The CDR3 length is 14 residues. CDR3 loop: CASSPEGLDYEQYF. For the CDR3, the DNA is TGTGCCAGCTCACCAGAGGGACTAGACTACGAGCAGTACTTC.

This clone appeared a few times. This chain links TRBV7-2 with TRBJ1-2, with 8 bases that match TRBD1. The germline V gene has CDR1 SGHTA and CDR2 FQGNSA. With 2 bases clipped from V and 8 bases from J, the junction kept 7 bases outside the gene matches. This CDR3 spans 14 amino acids. CDR3 sequence: CASSLITGGGGYTF. The CDR3 DNA is TGTGCCAGCAGCTTAATAACAGGGGGAGGCGGCTACACCTTC.

The sample holds one count of this clone. The chain employs TRBV14 and TRBJ2-1; D call uncertain. Germline CDR1 SGHDN, CDR2 FVKESK. Trimming stripped 1 base from V and 9 bases from J, with 10 bases between. This CDR3 is 13 amino acids long. DNA of the CDR3: TGTGCCAGCAGCCAAGCTCTGGGCGGTGAGCAGTTCTTC. Its protein is CASSQALGGEQFF.

J is TRBJ1-2 and V is TRBV6-5; 7 bases are shared with TRBD1. The CDR3 consists of 14 residues. Germline-derived CDR1 and CDR2 are MNHEY and SVGAGI. V was pared by 8 bases and J by 6 bases, with 12 bases of the junction left unmatched. The CDR3 bases are TGTGCCAGCGTACCGCCGGGACAGCCTGATGGCTACACCTTC. This sequence encodes CASVPPGQPDGYTF.